This T cell receptor (beta chain) was recorded in a study of T-cell memory formation after mild COVID-19. Overall study: Clusters were largely donor specific. Study conclusions and caveats: Memory cells collected pre-infection included some clones that later responded, suggesting cross-reactive memory joined. Clones contracting over day 15 to 85 were CD4/CD8 balanced, with later expanders leaning CD4+. The CD4+ clones that contracted clustered mainly within CM and EM, and the CD8+ clones concentrated in EMRA.

TCRdb re-called the 5' RACE reads with MiXCR, one entry per CDR3 protein. The table shows about 400,000 distinct CDR3 sequences, with 23% occurring only once. This clonotype was detected only a few times. Its specificity is not known. Germline-derived CDR1 and CDR2 are SGHRS and YFSETQ. This CDR3 has 17 residues. V lost 0 bases and J lost 9; bases outside the gene matches: 15. The TCR originated in an adult woman who had mild COVID-19 (a few samples of this study predate the infection). Cell type and time point are not known. The chain is built from TRBV5-1 and TRBJ2-7; 10 nucleotides line up with TRBD2. Sequenced sample: PBMCs or a T cell subset sorted from them (not recorded which). The CDR3 loop is CASSLARASGGDVGQYF. The DNA for the CDR3 is TGCGCCAGCAGCTTGGCCAGGGCTAGCGGGGGAGACGTTGGGCAGTACTTC.